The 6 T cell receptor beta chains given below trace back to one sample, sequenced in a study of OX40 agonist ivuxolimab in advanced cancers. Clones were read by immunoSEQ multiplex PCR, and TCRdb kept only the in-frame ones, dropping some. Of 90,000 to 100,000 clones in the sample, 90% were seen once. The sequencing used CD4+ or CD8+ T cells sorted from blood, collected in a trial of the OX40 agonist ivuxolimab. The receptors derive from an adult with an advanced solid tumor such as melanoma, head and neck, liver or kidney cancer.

CDR3 DNA sequence: TGTGCCAGCAACCCAGGGACTAACACTGAAGCTTTCTTT. Translated, it gives CASNPGTNTEAFF. J is TRBJ1-1 and V is TRBV6-1, with a possible D match to TRBD1 (5 bases). Germline lookup yields CDR1 MNHNS and CDR2 SASEGT. This CDR3 is built from 13 residues. V lost 7 bases and J 2 bases, leaving 11 bases between the germline ends.

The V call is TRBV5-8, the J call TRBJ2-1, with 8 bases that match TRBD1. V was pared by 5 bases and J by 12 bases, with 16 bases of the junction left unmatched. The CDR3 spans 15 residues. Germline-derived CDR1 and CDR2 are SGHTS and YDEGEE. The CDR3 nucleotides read TGTGCCAGCAGGGTGCGTCAGGGGGCATTCAGGGGGCAGTTCTTC. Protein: CASRVRQGAFRGQFF. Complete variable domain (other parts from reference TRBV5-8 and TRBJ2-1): EAGVTQSPTHLIKTRGQQATLRCSPISGHTSVYWYQQALGLGLQFLLWYDEGEERNRGNFPPRFSGRQFPNYSSELNVNALELEDSALYLCASRVRQGAFRGQFFGPGTRLTVL.

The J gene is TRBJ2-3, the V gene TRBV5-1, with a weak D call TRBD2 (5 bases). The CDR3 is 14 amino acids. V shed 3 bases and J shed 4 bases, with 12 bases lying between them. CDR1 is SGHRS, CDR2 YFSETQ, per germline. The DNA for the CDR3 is TGCGCCAGCAGCTGGGCGGGCGGGTCAGATACGCAGTATTTT. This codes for CASSWAGGSDTQYF.

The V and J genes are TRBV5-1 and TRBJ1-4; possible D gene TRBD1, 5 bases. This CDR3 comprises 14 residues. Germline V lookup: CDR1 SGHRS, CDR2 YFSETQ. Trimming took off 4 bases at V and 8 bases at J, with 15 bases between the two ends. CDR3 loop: CASSPGRGREKLFF. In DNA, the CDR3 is TGCGCCAGCAGCCCCGGGAGGGGAAGAGAAAAACTGTTTTTT.

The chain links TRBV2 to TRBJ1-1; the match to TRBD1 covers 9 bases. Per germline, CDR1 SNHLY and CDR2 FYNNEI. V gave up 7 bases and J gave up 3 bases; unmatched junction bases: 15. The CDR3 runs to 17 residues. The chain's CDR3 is CASTLQGALIIDTEAFF. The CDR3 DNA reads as TGTGCCAGCACTTTACAGGGGGCGCTTATAATTGACACTGAAGCTTTCTTT.

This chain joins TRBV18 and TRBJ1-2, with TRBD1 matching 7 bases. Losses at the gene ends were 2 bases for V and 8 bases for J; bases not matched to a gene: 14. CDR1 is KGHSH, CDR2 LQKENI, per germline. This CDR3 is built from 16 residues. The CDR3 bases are TGTGCCAGCTCACCAACCCGGGACAGTATTTTTAGAGGCTACACCTTC. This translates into CASSPTRDSIFRGYTF.